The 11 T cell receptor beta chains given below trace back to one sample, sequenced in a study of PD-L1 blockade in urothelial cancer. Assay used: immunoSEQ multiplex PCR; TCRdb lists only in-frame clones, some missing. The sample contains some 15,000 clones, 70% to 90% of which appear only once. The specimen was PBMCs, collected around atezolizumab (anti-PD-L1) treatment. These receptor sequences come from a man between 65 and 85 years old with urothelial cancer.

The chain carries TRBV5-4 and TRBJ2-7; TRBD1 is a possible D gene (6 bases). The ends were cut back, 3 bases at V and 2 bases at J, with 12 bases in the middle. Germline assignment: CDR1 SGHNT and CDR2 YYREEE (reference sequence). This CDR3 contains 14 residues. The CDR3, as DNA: TGTGCCAGCAGCTGGACAGAGGGTGCCTACGAGCAGTACTTC. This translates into CASSWTEGAYEQYF.

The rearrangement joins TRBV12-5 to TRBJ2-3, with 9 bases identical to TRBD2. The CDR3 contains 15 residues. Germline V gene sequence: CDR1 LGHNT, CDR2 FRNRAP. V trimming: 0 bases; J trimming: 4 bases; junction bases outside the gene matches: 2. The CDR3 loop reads CASGLVTSGADTQYF. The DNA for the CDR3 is TGTGCTAGTGGTTTGGTGACTAGCGGAGCAGATACGCAGTATTTT.

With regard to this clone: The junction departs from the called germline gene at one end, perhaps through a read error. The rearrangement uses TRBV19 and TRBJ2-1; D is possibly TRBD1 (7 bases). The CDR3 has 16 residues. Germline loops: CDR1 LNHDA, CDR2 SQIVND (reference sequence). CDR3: CASRLMQGGSIGSWVF. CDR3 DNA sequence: TGTGCCAGTCGATTAATGCAGGGGGGATCTATAGGGAGTTGGGTCTTC.

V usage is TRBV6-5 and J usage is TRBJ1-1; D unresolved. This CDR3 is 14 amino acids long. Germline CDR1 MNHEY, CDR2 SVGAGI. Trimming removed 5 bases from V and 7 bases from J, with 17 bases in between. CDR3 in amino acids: CASSQLRHTDEAFF. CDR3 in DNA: TGTGCCAGCAGTCAATTGAGACACACCGATGAAGCTTTCTTT.

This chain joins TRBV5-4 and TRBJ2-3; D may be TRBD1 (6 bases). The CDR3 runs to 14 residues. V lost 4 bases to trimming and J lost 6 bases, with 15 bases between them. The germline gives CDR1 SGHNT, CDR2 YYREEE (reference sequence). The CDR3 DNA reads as TGTGCCAGCAGCCCCCGGGACAACCGTGATACGCAGTATTTT. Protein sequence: CASSPRDNRDTQYF.

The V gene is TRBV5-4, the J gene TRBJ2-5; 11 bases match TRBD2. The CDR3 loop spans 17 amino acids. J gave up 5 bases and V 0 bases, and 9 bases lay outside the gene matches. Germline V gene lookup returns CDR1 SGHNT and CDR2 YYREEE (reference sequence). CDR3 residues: CASSLGLAGGSQETQYF. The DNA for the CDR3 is TGTGCCAGCAGCTTGGGGCTAGCGGGGGGCTCCCAGGAGACCCAGTACTTC.

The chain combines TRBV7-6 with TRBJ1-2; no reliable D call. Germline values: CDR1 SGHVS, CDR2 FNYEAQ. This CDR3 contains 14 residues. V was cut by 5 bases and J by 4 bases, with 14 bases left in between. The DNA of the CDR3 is TGTGCCAGCAGCCCCATGGGAGGGCCCTATGGCTACACCTTC. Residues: CASSPMGGPYGYTF.

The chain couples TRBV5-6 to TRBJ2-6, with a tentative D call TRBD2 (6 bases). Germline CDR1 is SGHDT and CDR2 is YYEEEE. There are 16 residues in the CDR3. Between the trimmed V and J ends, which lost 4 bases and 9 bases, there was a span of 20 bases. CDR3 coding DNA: TGTGCCAGCAGCCGCGGGACCACGACCGTGGGCAACGTCCTGACTTTC. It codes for CASSRGTTTVGNVLTF.

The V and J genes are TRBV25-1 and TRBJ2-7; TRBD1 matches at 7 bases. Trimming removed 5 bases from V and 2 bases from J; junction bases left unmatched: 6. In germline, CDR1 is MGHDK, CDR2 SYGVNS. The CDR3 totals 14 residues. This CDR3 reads CASSPLQGAYEQYF. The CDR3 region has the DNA TGTGCCAGCAGTCCTCTCCAGGGGGCCTACGAGCAGTACTTC.

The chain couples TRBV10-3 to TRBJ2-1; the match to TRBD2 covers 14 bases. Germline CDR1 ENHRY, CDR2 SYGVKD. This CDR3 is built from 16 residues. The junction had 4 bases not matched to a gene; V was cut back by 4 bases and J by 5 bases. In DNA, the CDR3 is TGTGCCATCAGTGGACGGGGACTAGCGGGGGACAATGAGCAGTTCTTC. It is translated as CAISGRGLAGDNEQFF.

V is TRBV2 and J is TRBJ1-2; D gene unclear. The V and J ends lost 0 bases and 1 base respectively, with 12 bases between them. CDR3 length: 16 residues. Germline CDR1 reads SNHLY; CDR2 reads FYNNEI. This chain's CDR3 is CASSEAMEIINYGYTF. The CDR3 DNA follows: TGTGCCAGCAGTGAAGCCATGGAGATCATTAACTATGGCTACACCTTC.